The 13 T cell receptor beta chains reported below all come from one sample, sequenced in a study of blood T cell repertoires in COVID-19. TCRdb keeps only in-frame clones here, not all; method: immunoSEQ multiplex PCR. This sample has 95,000 to 100,000 clones; roughly 92% occur once, and the top ten carry less than 7.5%. Material: peripheral blood. These receptor sequences come from a man over 45 with active COVID-19.

The chain links TRBV5-1 to TRBJ2-7; D perhaps matches TRBD2 (6 bases). This CDR3 is built from 15 residues. V dropped 0 bases and J dropped 2 bases, with 12 bases sitting between them. From germline, CDR1 is SGHRS and CDR2 YFSETQ. The CDR3 DNA sequence: TGCGCCAGCAGCTTGGGTAGTAGCGGAACCTACGAGCAGTACTTC. This sequence encodes CASSLGSSGTYEQYF.

The chain recombines TRBV4-2 with TRBJ2-3; 7 bases map to TRBD2. The CDR3 sequence is 16 residues long. Germline trimming cut 0 bases from V and 3 bases from J; bases unmatched to any gene: 6. Germline CDR1 LGHNA, CDR2 YNFKEQ. CDR3 nucleotides: TGTGCCAGCAGCCAAGATCAGCTAGCGGAGACAGATACGCAGTATTTT. Translating it yields CASSQDQLAETDTQYF.

The chain couples TRBV3-1 (or the pseudogene TRBV3-2) to TRBJ2-2, with D tentatively TRBD1 (6 bases). CDR1 and CDR2 from the germline V gene are LGHDT and YNNKEL (reference sequence). Trimming removed 5 bases from V and 0 bases from J, with 10 bases in between. The CDR3 sequence is 15 residues long. The CDR3 loop reads CASSTWTANTGELFF. The CDR3 DNA reads TGTGCCAGCAGCACCTGGACAGCGAACACCGGGGAGCTGTTTTTT.

The V and J genes are TRBV6-6 and TRBJ2-5; 9 bases agree with TRBD2. CDR1 and CDR2 (germline): MNHNY, SVGAGI (reference sequence). This CDR3 comprises 14 residues. Trimming cost V 2 bases and J 5 bases; bases outside gene matches: 3. The CDR3 DNA sequence: TGTGCCAGCAGTTACCCTAGCGGGAAGGAGACCCAGTACTTC. Protein product: CASSYPSGKETQYF.

V and J are TRBV6-1 and TRBJ1-4, with D hard to call. V was shortened by 2 bases and J by 3 bases, with 16 bases between the two germline ends. Germline V gene data show CDR1 as MNHNS and CDR2 as SASEGT. The CDR3 has 17 residues. The CDR3 sequence: CASSELFSGAANEKLFF. CDR3 DNA: TGTGCCAGCAGTGAATTATTTTCGGGTGCCGCTAATGAAAAACTGTTTTTT.

The table lists this clone with a count of one. This chain uses TRBV28 with TRBJ1-4, with D possibly being TRBD1 (6 bases). The CDR3 runs to 15 residues. Germline lookup yields CDR1 MDHEN and CDR2 SYDVKM. V was trimmed by 4 bases and J by 1 base, leaving 10 bases between them. The CDR3 sequence is CASSSWTVTNEKLFF. The CDR3 DNA reads as TGTGCCAGCAGTTCGTGGACAGTAACTAATGAAAAACTGTTTTTT.

The chain carries TRBV6-5 and TRBJ1-1; 11 bases are shared with TRBD1. From germline, CDR1 is MNHEY and CDR2 SVGAGI. J lost 7 bases, V lost 6 bases, and 7 bases had no gene match. CDR3 length: 14 residues. CDR3 coding DNA: TGTGCCAGCAGAGGGACAGGGGGACTAGGTGAAGCTTTCTTT. Its protein is CASRGTGGLGEAFF.

This chain joins TRBV29-1 and TRBJ2-6; a weak D match, TRBD1 (5 bases). Trimming stripped 2 bases from V and 2 bases from J, with 10 bases between. The CDR3 is 15 residues long. Germline loops: CDR1 SQVTM, CDR2 ANQGSEA. CDR3 in amino acids: CSVERQGTGANVLTF. In nucleotides, the CDR3 is TGCAGCGTTGAAAGGCAGGGTACTGGGGCCAACGTCCTGACTTTC.

The chain couples TRBV28 to TRBJ2-4, with D maybe TRBD1 (5 bases). The CDR3 consists of 13 residues. CDR1 and CDR2 from the germline V gene are MDHEN and SYDVKM. Deletions cut 9 bases from V and 3 bases from J, with 12 bases between. CDR3 region: CASFDRDKNIQYF. In DNA, the CDR3 is TGTGCCAGTTTTGACAGAGACAAAAACATTCAGTACTTC. Together with reference TRBV28 and TRBJ2-4, the CDR3 gives the full variable domain: DVKVTQSSRYLVKRTGEKVFLECVQDMDHENMFWYRQDPGLGLRLIYFSYDVKMKEKGDIPEGYSVSREKKERFSLILESASTNQTSMYLCASFDRDKNIQYFGAGTRLSVL.

This chain links TRBV19 with TRBJ2-6, with 7 bases lining up with TRBD2. V was pared by 1 base and J by 0 bases, with 6 bases of the junction left unmatched. Germline loops: CDR1 LNHDA, CDR2 SQIVND (reference sequence). The CDR3 has 18 amino acids. CDR3 nucleotide sequence: TGTGCCAGTAGTATAGTGGCTAGCGGATTCTCTGGGGCCAACGTCCTGACTTTC. Protein: CASSIVASGFSGANVLTF.

This clone was picked up one time. This chain links TRBV25-1 with TRBJ1-3; no clear D. CDR1 and CDR2 (germline): MGHDK, SYGVNS. This CDR3 region has 14 residues. V was pared by 6 bases and J by 2 bases, with 11 bases between. Here the CDR3 reads CASRGVNAGNTIYF. The CDR3 region has the DNA TGTGCCAGCAGGGGAGTGAATGCTGGAAACACCATATATTTT.

This clone was recorded only once. This chain uses TRBV3-1 (or the pseudogene TRBV3-2) with TRBJ2-3, with D perhaps matching TRBD2 (6 bases). Germline CDR1 is LGHDT and CDR2 is YNNKEL (reference sequence). V lost 6 bases, J lost 3 bases, and 13 bases lay in between. The CDR3 has 14 amino acids. CDR3 residues: CASRPGVLTDTQYF. For the CDR3, the DNA is TGTGCCAGCAGACCGGGAGTGTTAACAGATACGCAGTATTTT.

Remarks on this clone: Additional DNA sequences in this sample encode the identical CDR3. The chain has TRBV5-1 and TRBJ1-5; TRBD1 aligns across 7 bases. CDR3 length: 13 amino acids. Germline V CDR1 and CDR2: SGHRS, YFSETQ. V trimming: 3 bases; J trimming: 7 bases; junction bases outside the gene matches: 4. CDR3 DNA: TGCGCCAGCAGCTACAGGACAGGCCAGCCCCAGCATTTT. Its protein product is CASSYRTGQPQHF.